One and the same sample provided the 30 T cell receptor beta chains below, sequenced in a study of blood T cell repertoires in COVID-19. TCRdb's table, derived via immunoSEQ multiplex PCR, lists solely in-frame clones and lacks some. This sample has 25,000 to 35,000 clones, with roughly nine tenths found just once. Sequencing input: peripheral blood. Receptors were obtained from a human donor with active COVID-19. The donor label of this sample is uncertain.

The chain carries TRBV5-5 and TRBJ1-3; 7 nucleotides match TRBD1. The germline V gene has CDR1 SGHKS and CDR2 YYEKEE (reference sequence). J was trimmed by 4 bases and V by 4 bases; bases with no gene match: 8. There are 15 residues in the CDR3. This CDR3 is CASSPTGSSGNTIYF. For the CDR3, the DNA is TGTGCCAGCAGCCCGACAGGGTCATCCGGAAACACCATATATTTT.

The J gene is TRBJ2-1, the V gene TRBV19; TRBD2 matches 10 bases. Germline V gene data show CDR1 as LNHDA and CDR2 as SQIVND (reference sequence). The CDR3 is 16 residues long. The V and J ends lost 3 bases and 1 base, in that order; junction bases with no gene match: 3. As DNA, the CDR3 is TGTGCCAGTAGTATGAGGACTAGCGGTTCCTACAATGAGCAGTTCTTC. Translated, it gives CASSMRTSGSYNEQFF. Variable domain in full (rest from reference TRBV19 and TRBJ2-1): DGGITQSPKYLFRKEGQNVTLSCEQNLNHDAMYWYRQDPGQGLRLIYYSQIVNDFQKGDIAEGYSVSREKKESFPLTVTSAQKNPTAFYLCASSMRTSGSYNEQFFGPGTRLTVL.

The chain is built from TRBV7-8 and TRBJ2-3; 8 bases are shared with TRBD2. V lost 9 bases to trimming and J lost 1 base; unmatched junction nucleotides: 18. The CDR3 is 18 amino acids. CDR1 is SGHVS and CDR2 is FQNEAQ in the germline V gene. The CDR3 bases are TGTGCCAGTGGGAGGGGCGCGGGGGGACCCCGTCGCACAGATACGCAGTATTTT. The encoded protein is CASGRGAGGPRRTDTQYF.

The chain uses TRBV3-1 (or the pseudogene TRBV3-2) and TRBJ1-4, with 11 bases aligning to TRBD1. CDR3 length equals 15 residues. Trimming removed 4 bases from V and 5 bases from J; junction bases left unmatched: 3. The germline V gene encodes CDR1 LGHDT and CDR2 YNNKEL (reference sequence). The DNA for the CDR3 is TGTGCCAGCAGCCCGGACAGGGGGCGGAATGAAAAACTGTTTTTT. This codes for CASSPDRGRNEKLFF.

This clone has a handful of counts. The chain recombines TRBV5-4 with TRBJ2-7; D is possibly TRBD2 (6 bases). The germline V gene encodes CDR1 SGHNT and CDR2 YYREEE (reference sequence). The CDR3 contains 12 residues. V was shortened by 4 bases and J by 4 bases, with 9 bases between the two germline ends. The CDR3 bases are TGTGCCAGCAGCGTGGGGACTTACGAGCAGTACTTC. The encoded protein is CASSVGTYEQYF.

The chain combines TRBV29-1 with TRBJ1-5; 10 bases map to TRBD1. V lost 4 bases and J lost 4; bases outside the gene matches: 10. CDR1 and CDR2 from the germline V gene are SQVTM and ANQGSEA. The CDR3 loop spans 16 amino acids. The CDR3 nucleotides read TGCAGCGTTGTATTGGGACAGGGGCCGAGAAATCAGCCCCAGCATTTT. Translating gives CSVVLGQGPRNQPQHF.

J is TRBJ2-7 and V is TRBV11-2, with D unresolved. This CDR3 comprises 13 residues. The germline V gene has CDR1 SGHAT and CDR2 FQNNGV. V lost 1 base, J lost 4 bases, and 8 bases lay in between. CDR3 residues: CASSLGFGYEQYF. The CDR3 DNA reads TGTGCCAGCAGCTTAGGATTCGGTTACGAGCAGTACTTC.

This clone was seen only once. V usage is TRBV4-3 and J usage is TRBJ2-1; a possible D gene is TRBD1 (5 bases). Germline-derived CDR1 and CDR2 are LGHNA and YSLEER. This CDR3 has 18 residues. The V and J ends lost 0 bases and 4 bases respectively, with 19 bases between them. The CDR3 DNA reads as TGCGCCAGCAGCCAAGATCCGCCAGGGAATCCCCTTTACAATGAGCAGTTCTTC. Translated, it gives CASSQDPPGNPLYNEQFF.

This chain joins TRBV24-1 and TRBJ2-1; D remains ambiguous. V was pared by 7 bases and J by 8 bases, with 11 bases between. The CDR3 is made up of 12 amino acids. Germline lookup yields CDR1 KGHDR and CDR2 SFDVKD. CDR3 coding DNA: TGTGCCACCAGAACTCCCTCGGATGAGCAGTTCTTC. Translated: CATRTPSDEQFF.

This chain joins TRBV7-2 and TRBJ2-7, with TRBD1 as a possible D gene (6 bases). CDR3 length equals 16 residues. Germline-derived CDR1 and CDR2 are SGHTA and FQGNSA. Trimming took off 4 bases at V and 0 bases at J, with 16 bases between the two ends. CDR3 sequence: CASSSYRVISSYEQYF. The CDR3 DNA sequence: TGTGCCAGCAGCTCCTACAGGGTAATAAGCTCCTACGAGCAGTACTTC.

The gene calls are TRBV4-2 and TRBJ2-7; a possible D gene is TRBD1 (5 bases). Per germline, CDR1 LGHNA and CDR2 YNFKEQ. CDR3 size: 14 residues. The V end was cut by 0 bases, the J end by 1 base, with 7 bases between. The CDR3 reads CASSQDRVSYEQYF. The CDR3 nucleotides are TGTGCCAGCAGCCAAGACAGGGTTTCCTACGAGCAGTACTTC.

V usage is TRBV7-3 and J usage is TRBJ1-1; D is perhaps TRBD1 (5 bases). Trimming took 5 bases from V and 7 from J, leaving 17 bases between them. The CDR3 spans 14 residues. Per the germline V gene, CDR1 is SGHTA and CDR2 is FQGTGA. The CDR3 DNA reads as TGTGCCAGCAGCACCGGCAGGGCGCGGGATGAAGCTTTCTTT. This encodes CASSTGRARDEAFF.

The CDR3 here is CASSQATSGSGGELFF. The DNA of the CDR3 is TGTGCCAGCAGCCAAGCGACTAGCGGGAGCGGCGGGGAGCTGTTTTTT. V usage is TRBV3-1 (or the pseudogene TRBV3-2) and J usage is TRBJ2-2; 12 positions agree with TRBD2. This CDR3 is built from 16 residues. The germline V gene encodes CDR1 LGHDT and CDR2 YNNKEL (reference sequence). V trimming: 1 base; J trimming: 7 bases; junction bases outside the gene matches: 4.

This clone has a handful of counts. This sequence joins TRBV11-2 and TRBJ2-7; weak D call: TRBD2 (5 bases). V lost 5 bases to trimming and J lost 3 bases, with 17 bases between them. Germline V CDR1 and CDR2: SGHAT, FQNNGV. The CDR3 is 15 residues long. In nucleotides, the CDR3 is TGTGCCAGCAGCAAGATAACAAGCGGAGACTACGAGCAGTACTTC. It codes for CASSKITSGDYEQYF.

The rearrangement uses TRBV2 and TRBJ2-1; TRBD2 matches at 7 bases. CDR1 and CDR2 from the germline V gene are SNHLY and FYNNEI. V gave up 1 base and J gave up 6 bases; unmatched junction bases: 6. There are 15 residues in the CDR3. The CDR3 loop is CASSEEGGSLNEQFF. The CDR3 DNA reads as TGTGCCAGCAGTGAAGAGGGCGGGAGCCTCAATGAGCAGTTCTTC.

This rearrangement joins TRBV6-5 to TRBJ1-5; TRBD1 agrees at 8 bases. Trimming took 5 bases from V and 3 from J; bases not matched to a gene: 6. The CDR3 loop spans 15 amino acids. Germline loops: CDR1 MNHEY, CDR2 SVGAGI. CDR3 in amino acids: CASSRTGLNNQPQHF. In nucleotides, the CDR3 is TGTGCCAGCAGTCGGACAGGGTTAAACAATCAGCCCCAGCATTTT.

This CDR3 is CASSVDMQGITGELFF. For the CDR3, the DNA is TGTGCCAGCAGCGTAGACATGCAGGGTATCACCGGGGAGCTGTTTTTT. J is TRBJ2-2 and V is TRBV9; possible D gene TRBD1, 5 bases. Germline lookup yields CDR1 SGDLS and CDR2 YYNGEE. The CDR3 runs 16 residues. V gave up 0 bases and J gave up 4 bases, with 13 bases separating them.

The chain combines TRBV19 with TRBJ2-1; 15 bases are shared with TRBD2. J gave up 3 bases and V 1 base, and 10 bases lay outside the gene matches. This CDR3 has 20 residues. CDR1 LNHDA and CDR2 SQIVND come from the germline V gene (reference sequence). The CDR3 loop reads CASSIAGTSGRSLGYNEQFF. The DNA of the CDR3 is TGTGCCAGTAGTATAGCCGGGACTAGCGGGAGGTCCCTTGGCTACAATGAGCAGTTCTTC.

This chain joins TRBV20-1 and TRBJ2-7, with no clear D. This CDR3 is 11 amino acids long. The V gene lost 2 bases and the J gene lost 6 bases, with 8 bases spanning the gap. Germline CDR1 and CDR2: DFQATT and SNEGSKA (reference sequence). CDR3 DNA: TGCAGTGCTAGAATCGCGAGCGAGCAGTACTTC. Translated, it gives CSARIASEQYF.

This chain uses TRBV12-2 with TRBJ2-2; the table names TRBD1, a call not compared with the DNA. TRBV12-2 is tagged as a pseudogene. The CDR3 extends over 17 amino acids. The CDR3 loop reads CASRLARGRVWTGELFF. The CDR3 DNA is TGTGCAAGTCGCTTGGCTAGGGGCAGGGTATGGACCGGGGAGCTGTTTTTT.

The chain uses TRBV3-1 (or the pseudogene TRBV3-2) and TRBJ2-5; 7 nucleotides line up with TRBD2. Germline-derived CDR1 and CDR2 are LGHDT and YNNKEL (reference sequence). Germline trimming cut 2 bases from V and 2 bases from J; bases unmatched to any gene: 8. CDR3 length: 16 amino acids. The CDR3 coding sequence is TGTGCCAGCAGCCAACTCGCTCGGGGAGGGCAAGAGACCCAGTACTTC. This sequence encodes CASSQLARGGQETQYF.

The chain employs TRBV5-5 and TRBJ1-1, with 7 bases identical to TRBD1. This CDR3 is built from 14 residues. Germline CDR1 SGHKS, CDR2 YYEKEE (reference sequence). The trim removed 3 bases at V and 3 bases at J, leaving 5 bases unmatched. The CDR3 DNA follows: TGTGCCAGCAGCTCGATACAGGGGTACACTGAAGCTTTCTTT. It translates to CASSSIQGYTEAFF.

V gene TRBV29-1 combines with J gene TRBJ2-5, with 10 bases identical to TRBD1. From germline, CDR1 is SQVTM and CDR2 ANQGSEA. The V segment lost 6 bases and the J segment 3 bases; nucleotides outside the gene matches: 4. The CDR3 is 13 amino acids. This CDR3 reads CSVDRGIKETQYF. CDR3 coding DNA: TGCAGCGTGGACAGGGGGATAAAAGAGACCCAGTACTTC. Full variable domain (rest looked up from reference TRBV29-1 and TRBJ2-5): SAVISQKPSRDICQRGTSLTIQCQVDSQVTMMFWYRQQPGQSLTLIATANQGSEATYESGFVIDKFPISRPNLTFSTLTVSNMSPEDSSIYLCSVDRGIKETQYFGPGTRLLVL.

The chain couples TRBV6-2 or TRBV6-3 to TRBJ1-2; unclear D gene. The CDR3 has 15 amino acids. Germline V gene sequence: CDR1 MNHEY, CDR2 SVGEGT. The V end was cut by 6 bases, the J end by 4 bases, with 18 bases between. CDR3 nucleotide sequence: TGTGCCAGCAGCCCTTCTCCCGGGAATCTCTATGGCTACACCTTC. This sequence encodes CASSPSPGNLYGYTF.

This sequence joins TRBV18 and TRBJ2-7, with 9 bases lining up with TRBD1. V shed 2 bases, J shed 3 bases, and the junction held 11 bases outside the gene matches. Germline CDR1 KGHSH, CDR2 LQKENI. The CDR3 runs 17 residues. CDR3 residues: CASSPIFTQDRGYEQYF. As DNA, the CDR3 is TGTGCCAGCTCACCAATTTTCACCCAGGACAGGGGCTACGAGCAGTACTTC.

In this sample, this clone turned up a few times. The V and J genes are TRBV29-1 and TRBJ1-2; perhaps TRBD1 as D (5 bases). V shed 7 bases and J shed 2 bases, with 17 bases lying between them. This CDR3 region has 14 residues. CDR1 SQVTM and CDR2 ANQGSEA come from the germline V gene. The CDR3 protein is CSDYGGALNYGYTF. CDR3 DNA sequence: TGCAGCGACTACGGGGGAGCGCTGAACTATGGCTACACCTTC.

This clone was found a few times. This chain connects TRBV6-5 to TRBJ2-3, with a possible D match to TRBD1 (6 bases). CDR1 MNHEY and CDR2 SVGAGI come from the germline V gene. The CDR3 runs to 13 residues. Trimming left V 6 bases short and J 9 bases short, with 16 bases between. CDR3 in DNA: TGTGCCAGCAGCGACTCGACAGGCGAGACGCAGTATTTT. It is translated as CASSDSTGETQYF.

CDR3 amino acids: CASSQPGQGRYEQYF. The CDR3 DNA sequence: TGTGCCAGTTCCCAACCGGGACAGGGGCGATACGAGCAGTACTTC. The chain combines TRBV19 with TRBJ2-7, with 10 bases fitting TRBD1. CDR3 length: 15 residues. V trimming: 8 bases; J trimming: 4 bases; junction bases outside the gene matches: 11. CDR1 and CDR2 (germline): LNHDA, SQIVND (reference sequence). Complete variable domain (other parts from reference TRBV19 and TRBJ2-7): DGGITQSPKYLFRKEGQNVTLSCEQNLNHDAMYWYRQDPGQGLRLIYYSQIVNDFQKGDIAEGYSVSREKKESFPLTVTSAQKNPTAFYLCASSQPGQGRYEQYFGPGTRLTVT.

The V and J genes are TRBV4-1 and TRBJ2-3; possibly TRBD1 for D (6 bases). The CDR3 runs 14 residues. V lost 3 bases and J lost 6, with 13 bases in between. Germline CDR1 reads MGHRA; CDR2 reads YSYEKL. The CDR3 loop is CASSHQSTGDTQYF. CDR3 sequence (DNA): TGCGCCAGCAGCCATCAATCAACAGGGGATACGCAGTATTTT.

The J gene is TRBJ2-5, the V gene TRBV19; 8 nucleotides line up with TRBD1. The V gene end was trimmed by 10 bases and the J gene end by 4 bases; junction bases not matched to a gene: 5. CDR1 LNHDA and CDR2 SQIVND come from the germline V gene (reference sequence). This CDR3 spans 12 amino acids. The CDR3 bases are TGTGCCACCCAAGACAGGGGAGAGACCCAGTACTTC. Its translation is CATQDRGETQYF.